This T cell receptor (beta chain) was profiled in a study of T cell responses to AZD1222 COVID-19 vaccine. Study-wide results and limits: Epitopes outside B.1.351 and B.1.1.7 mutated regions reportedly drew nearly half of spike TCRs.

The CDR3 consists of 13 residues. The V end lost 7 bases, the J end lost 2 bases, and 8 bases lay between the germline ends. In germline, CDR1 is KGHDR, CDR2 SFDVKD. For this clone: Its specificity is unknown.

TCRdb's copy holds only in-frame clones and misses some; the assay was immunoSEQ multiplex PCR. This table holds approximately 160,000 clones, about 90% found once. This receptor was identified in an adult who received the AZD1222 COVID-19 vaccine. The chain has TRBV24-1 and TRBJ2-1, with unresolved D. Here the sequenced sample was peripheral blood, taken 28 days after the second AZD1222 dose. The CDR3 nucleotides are TGTGCCACCAGAGTACGTCCCTACAATGAGCAGTTCTTC. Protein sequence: CATRVRPYNEQFF.